This T cell receptor (beta chain) was documented in a study of blood T cell repertoires in COVID-19. Study in general: The analysed material was cDNA or gDNA that came from T cells, B-cell-depleted T cells, or PBMCs.

CDR3 length: 15 amino acids. Per germline, CDR1 MNHEY and CDR2 SVGAGI. Trimming removed 0 bases from V and 1 base from J, with 7 bases in between. This clone was seen a single time. Per the original methods: Scientists estimated how many nucleated cells there were by amplifying reference gene primers. Produced via immunoSEQ multiplex PCR; TCRdb's table is partial and in-frame only. V and J calls and clone size are those listed in that table; D and trimming were worked out from the DNA. The sample has roughly 45,000 clones; roughly 93% are singletons. Patients at the Seattle site were enrolled during active infection and followed longitudinally.

The sample taken for sequencing was peripheral blood. The sequence derives from a man between 60 and 70 years old with COVID-19, enrolled during active disease. The gene calls are TRBV6-5 and TRBJ2-1, with D unresolved. Written as DNA, the CDR3 is TGTGCCAGCAGTTACTCACCCGGTTCCTACAATGAGCAGTTCTTC. It translates to CASSYSPGSYNEQFF.